Listed here are 27 T cell receptor beta chains from one sample, sequenced in a study of a mutant IDH1 vaccine in newly diagnosed glioma. This sample's time point: baseline, week 1 (first vaccination visit). The treatment was: pre-vaccination baseline after standard-of-care therapy. Generated by immunoSEQ multiplex PCR, the TCRdb table keeps only in-frame clones and is missing some. This table has roughly 84,000 clones, approximately 80% appearing once. This sample comprised PBMCs, obtained from a glioma patient treated with radiotherapy, temozolomide or both. These receptors were obtained from a man between 40 and 49 years old with glioma. Some clones in this sample may be carry-over from other donors' samples.

The J gene is TRBJ1-5, the V gene TRBV5-6, with D perhaps matching TRBD1 (6 bases). The germline V and J ends were trimmed by 1 base and 0 bases, with 11 bases remaining between them. Germline V gene data show CDR1 as SGHDT and CDR2 as YYEEEE. The CDR3 extends over 16 amino acids. The CDR3 spells CASSLYGQLSNQPQHF. The DNA of the CDR3 is TGTGCCAGCAGCTTGTATGGACAGCTTAGCAATCAGCCCCAGCATTTT.

The table lists this clone with a count of one. The CDR3 spells CASRPVGDTQYF. CDR3 sequence (DNA): TGTGCCAGCAGACCCGTTGGAGATACGCAGTATTTT. The genes are TRBV6-6 and TRBJ2-3; D is undetermined. Germline CDR1 is MNHNY and CDR2 is SVGAGI (reference sequence). Trimming stripped 6 bases from V and 5 bases from J, with 9 bases between. The length of the CDR3 is 12 residues.

The chain is built from TRBV4-2 and TRBJ1-6; D not certain. Germline assignment: CDR1 LGHNA and CDR2 YNFKEQ. The CDR3 contains 17 residues. Trimming took off 1 base at V and 6 bases at J, with 16 bases between the two ends. The CDR3 DNA reads as TGTGCCAGCAGCCAAGGAAACCCGCTCGAGGGTAATTCACCCCTCCACTTT. The encoded protein is CASSQGNPLEGNSPLHF.

The genes are TRBV5-5 and TRBJ1-1; 7 bases line up with TRBD1. With V trimmed by 5 bases and J by 5 bases, 6 bases remained unmatched. CDR3 size: 13 residues. Germline V gene lookup returns CDR1 SGHKS and CDR2 YYEKEE (reference sequence). The DNA of the CDR3 is TGTGCCAGCAGTTCCGACAGGGCAACTGAAGCTTTCTTT. It is translated as CASSSDRATEAFF.

The V gene is TRBV5-1, the J gene TRBJ1-6, with TRBD1 as a possible D gene (5 bases). The CDR3 length is 17 residues. Per the germline V gene, CDR1 is SGHRS and CDR2 is YFSETQ. The V end lost 4 bases, the J end lost 0 bases, and 14 bases lay between the germline ends. The CDR3 loop is CASSRQTASSYNSPLHF. CDR3 bases: TGCGCCAGCAGCAGACAGACCGCGAGCTCCTATAATTCACCCCTCCACTTT.

V gene TRBV14 combines with J gene TRBJ1-2; D might be TRBD1 (6 bases). The CDR3 runs to 12 residues. V gave up 6 bases and J gave up 5 bases, with 10 bases separating them. Germline V gives CDR1 SGHDN, CDR2 FVKESK. The CDR3 is CASRSTGYGYTF. The CDR3 region has the DNA TGTGCCAGCAGATCGACAGGATATGGCTACACCTTC.

This chain joins TRBV5-4 and TRBJ1-1, with D possibly being TRBD1 (5 bases). Germline lookup yields CDR1 SGHNT and CDR2 YYREEE (reference sequence). The CDR3 length is 18 residues. Between the trimmed V and J ends, which lost 6 bases and 0 bases, there was a span of 24 bases. The CDR3 sequence: CASKGGRGAGRLNTEAFF. CDR3 in DNA: TGTGCCAGCAAGGGCGGCCGTGGGGCGGGCAGACTGAACACTGAAGCTTTCTTT.

The chain uses TRBV19 and TRBJ1-1; D unclear. The V end lost 2 bases, the J end lost 2 bases, and 6 bases lay between the germline ends. CDR1 is LNHDA and CDR2 is SQIVND in the germline V gene (reference sequence). This CDR3 is 13 amino acids long. CDR3 residues: CASSIQDNTEAFF. The DNA of the CDR3 is TGTGCCAGTAGTATACAGGATAACACTGAAGCTTTCTTT.

The chain is built from TRBV21-1 and TRBJ2-7; the D call of TRBD2 is as the table states it, not checked on the DNA. TRBV21-1 is termed a pseudogene. CDR3 length: 12 amino acids. CDR3 loop: CASSSDGYEQYF. For the CDR3, the DNA is TGTGCCAGCAGCTCCGACGGGTACGAGCAGTACTTC.

The J gene is TRBJ2-1, the V gene TRBV10-1; TRBD2 matches 9 bases. CDR3 length equals 15 residues. The germline gives CDR1 WNHNN, CDR2 SYGVQD (reference sequence). V was pared by 3 bases and J by 5 bases, with 5 bases of the junction left unmatched. The CDR3 here is CASSEGAGGNNEQFF. The CDR3 region has the DNA TGCGCCAGCAGTGAAGGGGCGGGGGGGAACAATGAGCAGTTCTTC.

The chain uses TRBV5-8 and TRBJ1-2; 9 positions agree with TRBD1. V was pared by 5 bases and J by 8 bases, with 10 bases of the junction left unmatched. CDR1 and CDR2 from the germline V gene are SGHTS and YDEGEE. The CDR3 consists of 14 residues. CDR3 region: CASSPGQGVSGYTF. The CDR3 DNA follows: TGTGCCAGCAGTCCGGGACAGGGAGTAAGCGGCTACACCTTC.

The genes are TRBV2 and TRBJ1-2; the D is unclear. CDR1 is SNHLY, CDR2 FYNNEI, per germline. V was cut by 4 bases and J by 8 bases, with 20 bases left in between. CDR3 length: 15 amino acids. The CDR3 region has the DNA TGTGCCAGCAGTGGGCGAGGAGTACGAGGAAGAGGCTACACCTTC. It specifies CASSGRGVRGRGYTF.

The sample holds one count of this clone. The V gene is TRBV6-6, the J gene TRBJ2-7; unclear D gene. The CDR3 consists of 12 residues. The germline CDR1 and CDR2 sequences are MNHNY and SVGAGI (reference sequence). V gave up 4 bases and J gave up 7 bases, with 11 bases separating them. The CDR3 is CASSLIRGEQYF. CDR3 DNA: TGTGCCAGCAGTTTAATACGTGGGGAGCAGTACTTC.

This chain joins TRBV7-8 and TRBJ1-2; 9 bases are shared with TRBD1. Germline CDR1 is SGHVS and CDR2 is FQNEAQ. V was clipped by 5 bases and J by 8 bases; unmatched bases: 6. This CDR3 has 13 amino acids. The CDR3 region is CASSPGTGWGYTF. CDR3 DNA: TGTGCCAGCAGCCCCGGGACAGGGTGGGGCTACACCTTC.

The genes are TRBV11-2 and TRBJ2-7; unclear D gene. V was trimmed by 0 bases and J by 4 bases, leaving 7 bases between them. CDR3 length: 13 amino acids. The germline V gene has CDR1 SGHAT and CDR2 FQNNGV. The CDR3 is CASSLDSGYEQYF. The CDR3 nucleotides are TGTGCCAGCAGCTTAGATTCCGGGTACGAGCAGTACTTC.

The V and J genes are TRBV6-5 and TRBJ1-5, with D possibly being TRBD1 (6 bases). V lost 8 bases, J lost 7 bases, and 18 bases lay in between. The CDR3 is made up of 14 amino acids. The V gene's germline CDR1 is MNHEY and CDR2 SVGAGI. CDR3 bases: TGTGCCAGCGGTCAAAACAGGGTCGGCCAGCCCCAGCATTTT. Translating gives CASGQNRVGQPQHF.

Written as DNA, the CDR3 is TGTGCCAGCAGCTTAGCGGGACAGGGGACTGAAGCTTTCTTT. It translates to CASSLAGQGTEAFF. The rearrangement uses TRBV7-6 and TRBJ1-1; TRBD1 agrees at 10 bases. Germline-derived CDR1 and CDR2 are SGHVS and FNYEAQ. Losses at the gene ends were 0 bases for V and 5 bases for J; bases not matched to a gene: 0. CDR3 size: 14 residues.

This chain uses TRBV7-9 with TRBJ1-1, with a tentative D call TRBD1 (6 bases). The germline V gene has CDR1 SEHNR and CDR2 FQNEAQ (reference sequence). This CDR3 has 16 residues. V dropped 5 bases and J dropped 3 bases, with 19 bases sitting between them. CDR3 nucleotides: TGTGCCAGCAGCCCTCGGGGGAGGGGGGAAGACACTGAAGCTTTCTTT. It is translated as CASSPRGRGEDTEAFF.

The chain is built from TRBV6-1 and TRBJ1-6; TRBD1 matches 9 bases. Germline lookup yields CDR1 MNHNS and CDR2 SASEGT. The V segment lost 10 bases and the J segment 3 bases; nucleotides outside the gene matches: 4. The CDR3 has 14 amino acids. For the CDR3, the DNA is TGTGCCACGTACAGGGGGCTCTATAATTCACCCCTCCACTTT. Protein: CATYRGLYNSPLHF.

The chain links TRBV9 to TRBJ1-5; D might be TRBD1 (5 bases). The CDR3 extends over 15 amino acids. Per the germline V gene, CDR1 is SGDLS and CDR2 is YYNGEE. Trimming took 0 bases from V and 4 from J, leaving 11 bases between them. CDR3 region: CASSVDGGYNQPQHF. The CDR3 DNA reads as TGTGCCAGCAGCGTAGACGGGGGTTATAATCAGCCCCAGCATTTT.

The rearrangement uses TRBV6-1 and TRBJ1-1; 8 nucleotides agree with TRBD1. The trim removed 0 bases at V and 1 base at J, leaving 7 bases unmatched. This CDR3 spans 17 amino acids. Germline V lookup: CDR1 MNHNS, CDR2 SASEGT. The CDR3 here is CASSEAGQEGWNTEAFF. CDR3 nucleotides: TGTGCCAGCAGTGAAGCGGGACAGGAGGGGTGGAACACTGAAGCTTTCTTT.

The chain links TRBV6-1 to TRBJ1-6; the D is unclear. Germline V gene data show CDR1 as MNHNS and CDR2 as SASEGT. Trimming stripped 1 base from V and 0 bases from J, with 7 bases between. This CDR3 is built from 16 residues. The CDR3, as DNA: TGTGCCAGCAGTGAAGTCGGAAGCTCCTATAATTCACCCCTCCACTTT. Translated, it gives CASSEVGSSYNSPLHF.

The chain combines TRBV4-1 with TRBJ1-5; D not certain. The CDR3 covers 16 residues. CDR1 is MGHRA, CDR2 YSYEKL, per germline. Trimming left V 1 base short and J 2 bases short, with 12 bases between. CDR3 loop: CASSQGSGVRNQPQHF. Here the CDR3 DNA reads TGCGCCAGCAGCCAAGGTTCCGGGGTGCGCAATCAGCCCCAGCATTTT.

The gene calls are TRBV9 and TRBJ1-1; TRBD1 is a possible D gene (5 bases). This CDR3 comprises 13 residues. The V gene lost 4 bases and the J gene lost 4 bases, with 11 bases spanning the gap. Germline V gene lookup returns CDR1 SGDLS and CDR2 YYNGEE. This CDR3 reads CASSRGFGTEAFF. CDR3 coding DNA: TGTGCCAGCAGCCGGGGCTTCGGCACTGAAGCTTTCTTT.

The chain employs TRBV9 and TRBJ2-3; the D is unclear. Germline V gene lookup returns CDR1 SGDLS and CDR2 YYNGEE. Between the trimmed V and J ends, which lost 0 bases and 3 bases, there was a span of 5 bases. CDR3 size: 13 residues. The CDR3 DNA is TGTGCCAGCAGCGTAGAAAGGACAGATACGCAGTATTTT. This codes for CASSVERTDTQYF.

This clone showed up just a few times. V is TRBV29-1 and J is TRBJ2-5; a possible D gene is TRBD2 (5 bases). There are 13 residues in the CDR3. The germline V gene has CDR1 SQVTM and CDR2 ANQGSEA. With 6 bases removed from V and 5 bases from J, the gap between germline ends came to 16 bases. The CDR3 DNA sequence: TGCAGCGTCTATTCTCCGGGGTCGGAGACCCAGTACTTC. It is translated as CSVYSPGSETQYF. Drawing the rest from reference TRBV29-1 and TRBJ2-5, the complete variable domain is SAVISQKPSRDICQRGTSLTIQCQVDSQVTMMFWYRQQPGQSLTLIATANQGSEATYESGFVIDKFPISRPNLTFSTLTVSNMSPEDSSIYLCSVYSPGSETQYFGPGTRLLVL.

The V and J genes are TRBV30 and TRBJ2-7, with D hard to call. Trimming shortened V by 0 bases and J by 4 bases, and 10 bases separated the two germline ends. Per germline, CDR1 GTSNPN and CDR2 SVGIG (reference sequence). The CDR3 is 13 residues long. CDR3 residues: CAWSVRSRYEQYF. CDR3 nucleotides: TGTGCCTGGAGTGTACGGTCCCGTTACGAGCAGTACTTC.